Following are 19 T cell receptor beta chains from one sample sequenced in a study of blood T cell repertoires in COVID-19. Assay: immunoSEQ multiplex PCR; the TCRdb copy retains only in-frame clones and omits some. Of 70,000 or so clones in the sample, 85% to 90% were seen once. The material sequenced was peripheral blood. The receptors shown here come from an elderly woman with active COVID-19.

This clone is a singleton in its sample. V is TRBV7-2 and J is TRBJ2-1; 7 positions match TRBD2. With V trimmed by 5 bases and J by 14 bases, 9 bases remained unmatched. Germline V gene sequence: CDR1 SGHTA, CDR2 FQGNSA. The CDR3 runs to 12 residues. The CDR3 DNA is TGTGCCAGCAGCCCTTCTAGCGGACGTGAGTTCTTC. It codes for CASSPSSGREFF.

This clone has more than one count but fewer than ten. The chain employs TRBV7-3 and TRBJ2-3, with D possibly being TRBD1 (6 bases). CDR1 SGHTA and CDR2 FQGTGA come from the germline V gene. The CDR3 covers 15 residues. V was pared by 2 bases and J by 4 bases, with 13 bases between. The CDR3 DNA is TGTGCCAGCAGCTTAGGCAGTGGGGGCCCAGATACGCAGTATTTT. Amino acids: CASSLGSGGPDTQYF.

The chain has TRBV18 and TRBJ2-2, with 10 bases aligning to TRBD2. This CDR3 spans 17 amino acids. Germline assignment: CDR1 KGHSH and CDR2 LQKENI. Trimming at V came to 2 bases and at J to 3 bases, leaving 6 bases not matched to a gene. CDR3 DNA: TGTGCCAGCTCACCAAAACTAGCGGGAAAATACACCGGGGAGCTGTTTTTT. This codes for CASSPKLAGKYTGELFF.

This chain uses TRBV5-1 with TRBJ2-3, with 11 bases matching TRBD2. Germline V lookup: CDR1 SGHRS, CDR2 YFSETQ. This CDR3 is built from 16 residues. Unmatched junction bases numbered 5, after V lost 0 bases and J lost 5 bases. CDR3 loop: CASSLDVSGRGDTQYF. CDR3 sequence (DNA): TGCGCCAGCAGCTTGGATGTTAGCGGGAGGGGAGATACGCAGTATTTT.

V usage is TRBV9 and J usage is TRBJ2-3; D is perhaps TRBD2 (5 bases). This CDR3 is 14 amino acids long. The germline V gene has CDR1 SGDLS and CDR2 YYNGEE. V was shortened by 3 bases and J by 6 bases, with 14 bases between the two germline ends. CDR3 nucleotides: TGTGCCAGCAGCGGGACCTTGGGGAGCGATACGCAGTATTTT. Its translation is CASSGTLGSDTQYF.

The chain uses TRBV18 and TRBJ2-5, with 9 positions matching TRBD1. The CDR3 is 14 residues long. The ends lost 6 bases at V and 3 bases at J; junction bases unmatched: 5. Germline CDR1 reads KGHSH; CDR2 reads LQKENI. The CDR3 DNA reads TGTGCCAGCTCTCCCGGGACAGGGAAAGAGACCCAGTACTTC. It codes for CASSPGTGKETQYF.

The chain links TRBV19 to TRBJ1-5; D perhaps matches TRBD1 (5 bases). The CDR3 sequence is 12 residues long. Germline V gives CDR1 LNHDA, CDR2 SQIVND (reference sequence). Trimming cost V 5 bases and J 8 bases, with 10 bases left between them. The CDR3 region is CASSLSREPQHF. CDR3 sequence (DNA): TGTGCCAGTAGTCTCAGCAGGGAGCCCCAGCATTTT.

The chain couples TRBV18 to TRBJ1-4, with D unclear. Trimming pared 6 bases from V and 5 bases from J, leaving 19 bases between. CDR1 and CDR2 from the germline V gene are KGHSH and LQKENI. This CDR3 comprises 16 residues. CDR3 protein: CASSETPGVRNEKLFF. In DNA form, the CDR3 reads TGTGCCAGCTCGGAAACCCCCGGGGTCAGAAATGAAAAACTGTTTTTT. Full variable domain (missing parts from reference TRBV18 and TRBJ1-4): NAGVMQNPRHLVRRRGQEARLRCSPMKGHSHVYWYRQLPEEGLKFMVYLQKENIIDESGMPKERFSAEFPKEGPSILRIQQVVRGDSAAYFCASSETPGVRNEKLFFGSGTQLSVL.

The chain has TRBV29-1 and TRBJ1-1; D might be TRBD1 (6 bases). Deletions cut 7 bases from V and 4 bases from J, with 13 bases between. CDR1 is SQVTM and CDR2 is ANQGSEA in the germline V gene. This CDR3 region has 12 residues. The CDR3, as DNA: TGCAGCGCCTGGACAGCGCTCACTGAAGCTTTCTTT. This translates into CSAWTALTEAFF.

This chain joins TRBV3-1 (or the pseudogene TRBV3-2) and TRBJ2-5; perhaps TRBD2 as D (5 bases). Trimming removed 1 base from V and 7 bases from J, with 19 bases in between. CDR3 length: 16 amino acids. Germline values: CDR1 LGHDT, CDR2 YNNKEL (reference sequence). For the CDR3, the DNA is TGTGCCAGCAGCCAAGGCAGGAGCGGAAGAGGTGGGACCCAGTACTTC. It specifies CASSQGRSGRGGTQYF.

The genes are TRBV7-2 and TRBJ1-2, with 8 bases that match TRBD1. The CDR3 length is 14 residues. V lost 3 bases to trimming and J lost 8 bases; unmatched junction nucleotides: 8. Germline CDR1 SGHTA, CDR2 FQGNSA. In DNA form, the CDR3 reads TGTGCCAGCAGCTTGAGGGACAGGCCCTTGGGCTACACCTTC. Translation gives CASSLRDRPLGYTF.

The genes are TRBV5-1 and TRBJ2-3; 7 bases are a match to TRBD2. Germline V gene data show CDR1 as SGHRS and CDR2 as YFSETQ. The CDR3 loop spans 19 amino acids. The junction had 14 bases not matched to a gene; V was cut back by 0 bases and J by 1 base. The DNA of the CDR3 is TGCGCCAGCAGCTTGGTACCGGCTGGCGGGAGTACGGGCACAGATACGCAGTATTTT. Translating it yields CASSLVPAGGSTGTDTQYF.

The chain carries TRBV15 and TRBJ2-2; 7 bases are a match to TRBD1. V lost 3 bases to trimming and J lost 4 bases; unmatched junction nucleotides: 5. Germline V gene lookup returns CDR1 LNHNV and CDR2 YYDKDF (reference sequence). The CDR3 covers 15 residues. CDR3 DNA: TGTGCCACCAGCAGGGACAGGCGAGGCACCGGGGAGCTGTTTTTT. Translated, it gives CATSRDRRGTGELFF. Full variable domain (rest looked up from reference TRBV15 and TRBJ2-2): DAMVIQNPRYQVTQFGKPVTLSCSQTLNHNVMYWYQQKSSQAPKLLFHYYDKDFNNEADTPDNFQSRRPNTSFCFLDIRSPGLGDTAMYLCATSRDRRGTGELFFGEGSRLTVL.

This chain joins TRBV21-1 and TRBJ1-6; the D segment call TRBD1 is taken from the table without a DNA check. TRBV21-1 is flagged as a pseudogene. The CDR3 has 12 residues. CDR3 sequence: CASGTGNSPLHF. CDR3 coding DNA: TGTGCCAGCGGGACAGGAAATTCACCCCTCCACTTT.

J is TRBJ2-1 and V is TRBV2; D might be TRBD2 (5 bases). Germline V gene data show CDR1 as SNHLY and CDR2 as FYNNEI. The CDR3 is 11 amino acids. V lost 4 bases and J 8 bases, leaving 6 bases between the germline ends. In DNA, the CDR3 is TGTGCCAGCAGTGTGGGAGATGAGCAGTTCTTC. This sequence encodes CASSVGDEQFF.

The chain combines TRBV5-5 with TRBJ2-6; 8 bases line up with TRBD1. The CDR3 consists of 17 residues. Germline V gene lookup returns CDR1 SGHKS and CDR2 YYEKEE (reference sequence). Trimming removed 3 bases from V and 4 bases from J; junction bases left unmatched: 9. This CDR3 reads CASSSETGARGANVLTF. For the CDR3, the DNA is TGTGCCAGCAGCTCCGAGACAGGGGCTCGGGGGGCCAACGTCCTGACTTTC.

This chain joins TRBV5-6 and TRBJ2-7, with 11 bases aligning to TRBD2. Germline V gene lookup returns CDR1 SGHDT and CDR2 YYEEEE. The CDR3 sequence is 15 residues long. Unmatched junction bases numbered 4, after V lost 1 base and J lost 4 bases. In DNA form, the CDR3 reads TGTGCCAGCAGCTTGAGTGGGACTAGCGGTTACGAGCAGTACTTC. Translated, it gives CASSLSGTSGYEQYF.

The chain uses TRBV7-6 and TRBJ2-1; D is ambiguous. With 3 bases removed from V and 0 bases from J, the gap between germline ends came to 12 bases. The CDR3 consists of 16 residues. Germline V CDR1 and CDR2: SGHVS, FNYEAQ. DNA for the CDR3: TGTGCCAGCAGCTTCACAGCCGCAAACTCCTACAATGAGCAGTTCTTC. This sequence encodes CASSFTAANSYNEQFF.

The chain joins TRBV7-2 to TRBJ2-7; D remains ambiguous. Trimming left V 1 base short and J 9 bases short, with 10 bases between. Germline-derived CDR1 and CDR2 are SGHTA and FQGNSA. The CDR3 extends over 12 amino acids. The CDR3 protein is CASSLDSTTQYF. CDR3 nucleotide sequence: TGTGCCAGCAGCTTAGACAGCACCACGCAGTACTTC. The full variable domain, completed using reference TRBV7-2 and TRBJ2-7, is GAGVSQSPSNKVTEKGKDVELRCDPISGHTALYWYRQSLGQGLEFLIYFQGNSAPDKSGLPSDRFSAERTGGSVSTLTIQRTQQEDSAVYLCASSLDSTTQYFGPGTRLTVT.